The source of this T cell receptor beta chain is a study of OX40 agonist ivuxolimab in advanced cancers. At the level of the study: Every 2 weeks, patients got intravenous ivuxolimab at one of six dose levels (0.01-10 mg/kg).

Study-wide points: Some of the nonresponding patients also showed low levels of normalized T-cell clonal expansion.

This CDR3 contains 15 residues. Trimming removed 1 base at V and 5 bases at J, with 14 bases between. Germline values: CDR1 SSHAT, CDR2 FNYEAQ (reference sequence). A note on this clone: The antigen remains undetermined.

Here immunoSEQ multiplex PCR was the method, and the copy in TCRdb shows in-frame clones only, minus some. This sample carries about 78,000 clones, under 90% of them seen once, and the ten largest clones take 0.44%. This sample comprised CD4+ or CD8+ T cells sorted from blood, obtained in a trial of the OX40 agonist ivuxolimab. The clonotype was recovered from an adult with an advanced solid tumor such as melanoma, head and neck, liver or kidney cancer. This chain links TRBV7-7 with TRBJ2-5, with D perhaps assigned TRBD1 or TRBD2 (5 bases each). DNA of the CDR3: TGTGCCAGCAGCTTAGGTATAGGGGCGGGTGAGACCCAGTACTTC. Translation gives CASSLGIGAGETQYF.